This TCR beta chain was observed in a study of blood T cell repertoires in COVID-19. Study background: T cells, B-cell-depleted T cells, or PBMCs provided the cDNA or gDNA that served as material.

Original data processing: Nucleated cell counts were estimated from reference gene primer amplification. The method was immunoSEQ multiplex PCR; TCRdb's version includes in-frame clones alone and lacks a portion of them. The V and J calls and clone size come from that table; D and trimming were worked out from the DNA. The sample carries approximately 91,000 clones, around 72% recorded once. The germline V gene has CDR1 KGHDR and CDR2 SFDVKD. Germline trimming cut 5 bases from V and 2 bases from J; bases unmatched to any gene: 10. The CDR3 consists of 17 residues. The sequencing input was peripheral blood. The J gene is TRBJ1-5, the V gene TRBV24-1; TRBD1 matches at 8 bases. This receptor was identified in a man in his sixties or seventies with acute or convalescent COVID-19. The CDR3 DNA sequence: TGTGCCACCAGTGGGGGTCAGGGGGCTAGGGGCAATCAGCCCCAGCATTTT. Its translation: CATSGGQGARGNQPQHF.